Below, 17 T cell receptor beta chains from the same sample are listed, as sequenced in a study of shared clonotypes between healthy human individuals (dated by TCRdb to the early 2020s). Library prep was done by the immunoSEQ multiplex PCR assay. TCRdb obtained this table from immuneACCESS and retained in-frame rearrangements with V and J assigned. These tables miss some clones; where compared with another copy, unresolved V genes account for less than half of the shortfall, and the remainder is unexplained. The sample table lists about 1.1 million clones, around 78% of them with a count of one. The top ten clonotypes cover approximately 0.5% of the sample. Source material: memory CD4+ T cells from PBMCs. Taken with the paper, the label for cell subset or site translates to: CD45RA-negative fraction. The receptors derive from a man between 18 and 29 years old in good health. Some clones in this sample may be carry-over from other donors' samples.

The chain joins TRBV29-1 to TRBJ2-1, with a possible D match to TRBD2 (5 bases). The CDR3 consists of 11 residues. Trimming removed 4 bases at V and 10 bases at J, with 11 bases between. The V gene's germline CDR1 is SQVTM and CDR2 ANQGSEA. This chain's CDR3 is CSVVSPGEQFF. In DNA, the CDR3 is TGCAGCGTTGTCTCCCCGGGAGAGCAGTTCTTC.

This chain joins TRBV6-5 and TRBJ1-2; D is uncertain. CDR1 is MNHEY, CDR2 SVGAGI, per germline. V dropped 7 bases and J dropped 4 bases, with 13 bases sitting between them. The CDR3 is 13 residues long. CDR3: CASTPGVGYGYTF. In nucleotides, the CDR3 is TGTGCCAGCACCCCGGGCGTGGGCTATGGCTACACCTTC.

This clone was counted a few times. V is TRBV2 and J is TRBJ2-4; 7 positions agree with TRBD1. The V gene's germline CDR1 is SNHLY and CDR2 FYNNEI. The CDR3 runs to 14 residues. Trimming cost V 6 bases and J 5 bases; bases outside gene matches: 7. CDR3 loop: CASRKQGHENIQYF. As DNA, the CDR3 is TGTGCCAGCAGGAAACAGGGGCACGAAAACATTCAGTACTTC.

The rearrangement uses TRBV6-1 and TRBJ1-1, with TRBD1 as a possible D gene (5 bases). This CDR3 comprises 15 residues. The V end lost 2 bases, the J end lost 4 bases, and 14 bases lay between the germline ends. The germline CDR1 and CDR2 sequences are MNHNS and SASEGT. CDR3 region: CASSENLRGFTEAFF. CDR3 DNA sequence: TGTGCCAGCAGTGAAAACCTAAGGGGCTTCACTGAAGCTTTCTTT.

This chain joins TRBV18 and TRBJ2-7; 10 bases align to TRBD2. Germline loops: CDR1 KGHSH, CDR2 LQKENI. This CDR3 is built from 15 residues. J was trimmed by 3 bases and V by 3 bases; bases with no gene match: 5. CDR3 nucleotides: TGTGCCAGCTCACCGCAACGGACTAGCGGCTACGAGCAGTACTTC. The encoded protein is CASSPQRTSGYEQYF.

This clone was recorded once. This rearrangement joins TRBV5-4 to TRBJ2-7, with TRBD1 identical over 10 bases. Germline CDR1 reads SGHNT; CDR2 reads YYREEE (reference sequence). The CDR3 is 15 residues long. J lost 4 bases, V lost 0 bases, and 4 bases had no gene match. CDR3 region: CASSLGGTGVYEQYF. The CDR3 DNA is TGTGCCAGCAGCTTGGGCGGGACAGGGGTGTACGAGCAGTACTTC.

This chain joins TRBV27 and TRBJ2-7, with D unresolved. CDR1 MNHEY and CDR2 SMNVEV come from the germline V gene (reference sequence). The CDR3 is 14 amino acids. V lost 2 bases to trimming and J lost 0 bases, with 8 bases between them. CDR3 DNA: TGTGCCAGCAGTTTAAGCTTCTCCTCCTACGAGCAGTACTTC. Translating it yields CASSLSFSSYEQYF.

This clone has a single count. J is TRBJ2-3 and V is TRBV18; 10 positions agree with TRBD1. Germline CDR1 reads KGHSH; CDR2 reads LQKENI. CDR3 length: 15 amino acids. The V gene end was trimmed by 3 bases and the J gene end by 2 bases; junction bases not matched to a gene: 2. CDR3 protein: CASSPGTGATDTQYF. CDR3 sequence (DNA): TGTGCCAGCTCACCTGGGACAGGGGCCACAGATACGCAGTATTTT.

In nucleotides, the CDR3 is TGCAGCACCCCCCTAGCGGAAGGGGCAGATACGCAGTATTTT. Translated: CSTPLAEGADTQYF. The chain couples TRBV29-1 to TRBJ2-3; 7 bases are shared with TRBD2. The ends lost 8 bases at V and 4 bases at J; junction bases unmatched: 12. The length of the CDR3 is 14 residues. CDR1 is SQVTM and CDR2 is ANQGSEA in the germline V gene.

The chain is built from TRBV2 and TRBJ1-6; D possibly corresponds to TRBD1 (6 bases). CDR3 length: 13 residues. V was cut by 6 bases and J by 7 bases, with 10 bases left in between. CDR1 and CDR2 from the germline V gene are SNHLY and FYNNEI. The CDR3: CASRPGVNSPLHF. The CDR3 DNA sequence: TGTGCCAGCAGGCCAGGGGTAAATTCACCCCTCCACTTT.

The gene calls are TRBV13 and TRBJ1-1; D remains ambiguous. From germline, CDR1 is PRHDT and CDR2 FYEKMQ (reference sequence). Trimming stripped 5 bases from V and 2 bases from J, with 12 bases between. The CDR3 has 14 amino acids. Written as DNA, the CDR3 is TGTGCCAGCAGCCCATTAAGGAGCAACACTGAAGCTTTCTTT. Translation: CASSPLRSNTEAFF.

Concerning this clone itself: With only one base between it and a far larger clone, this is likely a read error. The chain recombines TRBV29-1 with TRBJ1-2; the D is unclear. The CDR3 sequence is 11 residues long. With 7 bases removed from V and 3 bases from J, the gap between germline ends came to 9 bases. Germline V lookup: CDR1 SQVTM, CDR2 ANQGSEA. This CDR3 is CSESSDYGYTF. In DNA, the CDR3 is TGCAGCGAGTCCTCAGACTATGGCTACACCTTC. The variable domain in full, with the rest retrieved from reference TRBV29-1 and TRBJ1-2, is SAVISQKPSRDICQRGTSLTIQCQVDSQVTMMFWYRQQPGQSLTLIATANQGSEATYESGFVIDKFPISRPNLTFSTLTVSNMSPEDSSIYLCSESSDYGYTFGSGTRLTVV.

This chain joins TRBV5-1 and TRBJ2-1, with D tentatively TRBD1 (6 bases). V lost 4 bases to trimming and J lost 7 bases, with 15 bases between them. The CDR3 length is 14 residues. CDR1 and CDR2 (germline): SGHRS, YFSETQ. In nucleotides, the CDR3 is TGCGCCAGCAGCCTGGACTCGAGGGGGAATGAGCAGTTCTTC. As protein: CASSLDSRGNEQFF.

The chain links TRBV7-9 to TRBJ2-3; D could derive from TRBD1 or TRBD2 (5 bases each). Per germline, CDR1 SEHNR and CDR2 FQNEAQ (reference sequence). V was clipped by 4 bases and J by 3 bases, with 11 bases between them. The CDR3 totals 14 residues. The CDR3 sequence: CASSYMGVTDTQYF. The CDR3 DNA reads as TGTGCCAGCAGCTACATGGGGGTGACAGATACGCAGTATTTT.

DNA for the CDR3: TGTGCCAGTACCCGGTCCGGGACTAGTACGCAGTATTTT. It yields the protein CASTRSGTSTQYF. The chain joins TRBV19 to TRBJ2-3; 8 bases agree with TRBD2. Germline CDR1 is LNHDA and CDR2 is SQIVND (reference sequence). The length of the CDR3 is 13 residues. The V and J ends lost 7 bases and 8 bases, in that order; junction bases with no gene match: 8.

This chain joins TRBV7-2 and TRBJ2-5; TRBD1 might be the D (5 bases). This CDR3 is built from 14 residues. CDR1 and CDR2 (germline): SGHTA, FQGNSA. Trimming took 1 base from V and 5 from J, leaving 11 bases between them. The CDR3: CASSLVGQGETQYF. For the CDR3, the DNA is TGTGCCAGCAGCTTAGTAGGACAAGGGGAGACCCAGTACTTC.

The chain links TRBV9 to TRBJ2-2; 7 bases align to TRBD2. The CDR3 is 17 amino acids. Germline V gene sequence: CDR1 SGDLS, CDR2 YYNGEE. J lost 1 base, V lost 0 bases, and 6 bases had no gene match. CDR3 coding DNA: TGTGCCAGCAGCGTAGAGGCTAGCGGCCTGAACACCGGGGAGCTGTTTTTT. Amino acid sequence: CASSVEASGLNTGELFF.